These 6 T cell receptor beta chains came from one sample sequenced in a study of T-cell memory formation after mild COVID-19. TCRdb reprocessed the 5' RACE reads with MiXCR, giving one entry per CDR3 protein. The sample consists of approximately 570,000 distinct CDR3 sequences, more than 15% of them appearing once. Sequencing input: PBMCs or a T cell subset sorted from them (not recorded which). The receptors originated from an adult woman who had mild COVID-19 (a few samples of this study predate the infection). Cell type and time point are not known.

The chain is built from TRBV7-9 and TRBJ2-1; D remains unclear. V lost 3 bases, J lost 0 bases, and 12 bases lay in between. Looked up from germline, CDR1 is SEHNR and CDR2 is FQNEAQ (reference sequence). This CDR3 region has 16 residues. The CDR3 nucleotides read TGTGCCAGCAGCTTGATCCTCAGCAACTCCTACAATGAGCAGTTCTTC. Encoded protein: CASSLILSNSYNEQFF.

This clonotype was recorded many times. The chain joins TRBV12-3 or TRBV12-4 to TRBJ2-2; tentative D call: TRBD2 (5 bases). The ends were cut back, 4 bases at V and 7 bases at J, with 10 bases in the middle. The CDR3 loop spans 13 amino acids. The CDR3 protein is CASSWRADGELFF. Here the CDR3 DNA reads TGTGCCAGCAGTTGGCGGGCCGACGGGGAGCTGTTTTTT.

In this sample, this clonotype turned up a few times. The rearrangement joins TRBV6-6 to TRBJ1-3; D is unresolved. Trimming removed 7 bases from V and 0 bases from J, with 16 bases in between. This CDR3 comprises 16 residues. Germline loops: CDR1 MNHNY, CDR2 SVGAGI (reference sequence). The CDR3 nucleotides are TGTGCCAGCAAGAAAATGAGCGTACACTCTGGAAACACCATATATTTT. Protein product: CASKKMSVHSGNTIYF.

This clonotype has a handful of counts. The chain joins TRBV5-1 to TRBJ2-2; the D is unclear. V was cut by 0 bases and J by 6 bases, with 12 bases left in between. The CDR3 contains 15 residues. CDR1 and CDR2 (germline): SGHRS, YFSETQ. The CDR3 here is CASSLDQAVPGELFF. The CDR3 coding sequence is TGCGCCAGCAGCTTGGATCAGGCGGTTCCCGGGGAGCTGTTTTTT.

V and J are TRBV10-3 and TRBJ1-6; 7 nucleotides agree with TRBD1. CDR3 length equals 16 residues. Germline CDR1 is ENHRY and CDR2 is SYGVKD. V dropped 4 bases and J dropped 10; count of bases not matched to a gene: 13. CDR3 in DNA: TGTGCCATCAGTGGCCAAGCGGGACAGTCTGCGTCACCCCTCCACTTT. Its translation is CAISGQAGQSASPLHF.

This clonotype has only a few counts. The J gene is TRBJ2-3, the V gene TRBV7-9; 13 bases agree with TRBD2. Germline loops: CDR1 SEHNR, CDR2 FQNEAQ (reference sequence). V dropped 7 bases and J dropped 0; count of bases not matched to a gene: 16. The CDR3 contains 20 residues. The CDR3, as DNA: TGTGCCAGCACCTCTTATCTACGACTAGCGGGAGGCCAGAGCACAGATACGCAGTATTTT. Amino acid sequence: CASTSYLRLAGGQSTDTQYF.